This TCR beta chain was found in a study of cytomegalovirus exposure and HLA in healthy donors. It was with 60 Vbeta and 13 Jbeta primers that the PCR ran. Clones were read by immunoSEQ multiplex PCR, and TCRdb kept only the in-frame ones, dropping some. The repertoire table contains around 74,000 clones. This CDR3 has 14 amino acids. V lost 5 bases and J 2 bases, leaving 11 bases between the germline ends. Per the germline V gene, CDR1 is MNHEY and CDR2 is SMNVEV (reference sequence). Study findings and constraints: Researchers had no immune exposure information except CMV serostatus available.

On this clone itself: What it recognizes is unknown.

This clonotype originated in a man in his thirties or forties in good health and CMV-seronegative. Input material: PBMCs. V usage is TRBV27 and J usage is TRBJ2-3; D perhaps matches TRBD1 (5 bases). The CDR3 region has the DNA TGTGCCAGCAGTCCGCGACAGACCACAGATACGCAGTATTTT. This codes for CASSPRQTTDTQYF.